These 24 T cell receptor beta chains originate from one sample sequenced in a study of blood T cell repertoires in COVID-19. The method was immunoSEQ multiplex PCR; TCRdb's version includes in-frame clones alone and lacks a portion of them. This table has some 270,000 clones, approximately 90% appearing once. Sequenced material: peripheral blood. The receptors here all came from a man aged 30-40 years with acute or convalescent COVID-19.

The gene calls are TRBV7-3 and TRBJ1-5; 7 bases align to TRBD1. V lost 3 bases and J lost 7; bases outside the gene matches: 3. This CDR3 spans 13 amino acids. The V gene's germline CDR1 is SGHTA and CDR2 FQGTGA. The CDR3 DNA follows: TGTGCCAGCAGCTTGGCAGGGGGGCAGCCCCAGCATTTT. This codes for CASSLAGGQPQHF.

The chain combines TRBV5-1 with TRBJ1-5, with D uncertain. With 2 bases removed from V and 7 bases from J, the gap between germline ends came to 13 bases. The CDR3 is made up of 14 amino acids. Germline V lookup: CDR1 SGHRS, CDR2 YFSETQ. This CDR3 is CASSFSGLDQPQHF. The CDR3 region has the DNA TGCGCCAGCAGCTTTTCAGGTTTAGACCAGCCCCAGCATTTT.

V gene TRBV24-1 combines with J gene TRBJ2-7; 8 bases line up with TRBD2. Germline V gene lookup returns CDR1 KGHDR and CDR2 SFDVKD. V lost 5 bases to trimming and J lost 3 bases; unmatched junction nucleotides: 8. The CDR3 has 15 amino acids. CDR3 sequence reads: CATSAQRGLLYEQYF. The CDR3, as DNA: TGTGCCACCAGTGCTCAGCGGGGGCTCCTCTACGAGCAGTACTTC.

The chain recombines TRBV11-2 with TRBJ1-2; 8 bases fit TRBD1. The CDR3 totals 13 residues. Trimming took 5 bases from V and 8 from J; bases not matched to a gene: 7. CDR1 is SGHAT and CDR2 is FQNNGV in the germline V gene. CDR3 residues: CASSAFPGGGYTF. The CDR3 DNA follows: TGTGCCAGCAGCGCCTTCCCAGGGGGCGGCTACACCTTC.

This clone was detected only a few times. This chain connects TRBV3-1 (or the pseudogene TRBV3-2) to TRBJ1-2; 7 positions agree with TRBD1. V was pared by 3 bases and J by 4 bases, with 2 bases of the junction left unmatched. Germline V gene data show CDR1 as LGHDT and CDR2 as YNNKEL (reference sequence). The CDR3 runs to 13 residues. CDR3 protein: CASSQGQSYGYTF. For the CDR3, the DNA is TGTGCCAGCAGCCAGGGACAGAGCTATGGCTACACCTTC.

This sequence joins TRBV19 and TRBJ1-5; D unresolved. Germline V gene lookup returns CDR1 LNHDA and CDR2 SQIVND (reference sequence). The CDR3 is 17 amino acids. V was trimmed by 6 bases and J by 0 bases, leaving 18 bases between them. In nucleotides, the CDR3 is TGTGCCAGTAGACTTGGGGAGTTCGGGTTTAGCAATCAGCCCCAGCATTTT. It is translated as CASRLGEFGFSNQPQHF.

This chain joins TRBV7-3 and TRBJ2-7, with 8 bases matching TRBD2. V trimming: 3 bases; J trimming: 3 bases; junction bases outside the gene matches: 7. The CDR3 extends over 15 amino acids. CDR1 and CDR2 from the germline V gene are SGHTA and FQGTGA. CDR3 in amino acids: CASSFVGGANYEQYF. The CDR3 DNA follows: TGTGCCAGCAGCTTTGTCGGGGGGGCTAACTACGAGCAGTACTTC.

V and J are TRBV6-1 and TRBJ1-3; D is ambiguous. CDR1 and CDR2 from the germline V gene are MNHNS and SASEGT. V lost 1 base and J 0 bases, leaving 7 bases between the germline ends. The CDR3 is made up of 15 amino acids. The CDR3 DNA reads TGTGCCAGCAGTGAAGTATCGCGCTCTGGAAACACCATATATTTT. Amino acid sequence: CASSEVSRSGNTIYF.

The chain has TRBV27 and TRBJ1-2, with a possible D match to TRBD1 (6 bases). There are 15 residues in the CDR3. V was clipped by 0 bases and J by 3 bases, with 11 bases between them. Germline V gene data show CDR1 as MNHEY and CDR2 as SMNVEV (reference sequence). CDR3 coding DNA: TGTGCCAGCAGTTTATCGTTGGCAGGGGACTATGGCTACACCTTC. It encodes CASSLSLAGDYGYTF.

The V gene is TRBV5-1, the J gene TRBJ2-1, with TRBD1 matching over 7 bases. This CDR3 has 15 residues. With 4 bases clipped from V and 5 bases from J, the junction kept 9 bases outside the gene matches. The germline V gene encodes CDR1 SGHRS and CDR2 YFSETQ. CDR3 amino acids: CASSLAEGQNNEQFF. The CDR3 nucleotides read TGCGCCAGCAGCCTAGCAGAGGGACAGAACAATGAGCAGTTCTTC.

The chain uses TRBV6-5 and TRBJ1-5; D call uncertain. Between the trimmed V and J ends, which lost 6 bases and 6 bases, there was a span of 15 bases. This CDR3 region has 14 residues. CDR1 is MNHEY and CDR2 is SVGAGI in the germline V gene. The CDR3 protein is CASRPTEAVQPQHF. CDR3 DNA sequence: TGTGCCAGCAGGCCGACCGAGGCCGTTCAGCCCCAGCATTTT.

V is TRBV7-2 and J is TRBJ2-2, with TRBD1 matching 7 bases. Germline V gives CDR1 SGHTA, CDR2 FQGNSA. The CDR3 runs to 15 residues. With 5 bases clipped from V and 7 bases from J, the junction kept 10 bases outside the gene matches. CDR3 nucleotides: TGTGCCAGCAGCCAGAACGGCAGGGGGATCGGGGAGCTGTTTTTT. This gives the protein CASSQNGRGIGELFF.

The genes are TRBV3-1 (or the pseudogene TRBV3-2) and TRBJ2-3, with D possibly TRBD2 on 6 matching bases. The CDR3 runs to 15 residues. V lost 0 bases and J lost 4, with 11 bases in between. Germline CDR1 LGHDT, CDR2 YNNKEL (reference sequence). Written as DNA, the CDR3 is TGTGCCAGCAGCCAAGATCTAGCGCGGCCAGATACGCAGTATTTT. Protein sequence: CASSQDLARPDTQYF.

DNA of the CDR3: TGTGCCAGCAGCCGGGCATCTGGGCAGCCCCAGCATTTT. It yields the protein CASSRASGQPQHF. This rearrangement joins TRBV3-1 (or the pseudogene TRBV3-2) to TRBJ1-5, with D unclear. The ends were cut back, 4 bases at V and 7 bases at J, with 11 bases in the middle. Germline CDR1 LGHDT, CDR2 YNNKEL (reference sequence). There are 13 residues in the CDR3.

Worth noting for this clone: This CDR3 is also generated by other DNA sequences in the sample. The chain is built from TRBV5-1 and TRBJ1-1; D not certain. CDR3 length equals 13 residues. The V gene's germline CDR1 is SGHRS and CDR2 YFSETQ. Trimming took 5 bases from V and 2 from J, leaving 10 bases between them. The CDR3 DNA reads as TGCGCCAGCAGGGGCAGACTAAACACTGAAGCTTTCTTT. Translated, it gives CASRGRLNTEAFF.

The genes are TRBV28 and TRBJ1-4, with D possibly being TRBD1 (6 bases). Trimming stripped 3 bases from V and 5 bases from J, with 13 bases between. The CDR3 consists of 15 residues. CDR1 MDHEN and CDR2 SYDVKM come from the germline V gene. CDR3 sequence: CASSFGGASNEKLFF. The CDR3 region has the DNA TGTGCCAGCAGTTTTGGGGGGGCATCAAATGAAAAACTGTTTTTT.

The chain employs TRBV7-8 and TRBJ1-5; 12 bases map to TRBD1. Germline CDR1 reads SGHVS; CDR2 reads FQNEAQ. Trimming cost V 3 bases and J 4 bases; bases outside gene matches: 4. The CDR3 contains 16 residues. The CDR3 DNA sequence: TGTGCCAGCAGCTTTCGGGACAGGGGGCAGAATCAGCCCCAGCATTTT. Protein sequence: CASSFRDRGQNQPQHF.

V and J are TRBV13 and TRBJ1-2; D unclear. V lost 8 bases and J 7 bases, leaving 17 bases between the germline ends. The CDR3 spans 13 residues. CDR1 is PRHDT and CDR2 is FYEKMQ in the germline V gene (reference sequence). The CDR3 here is CASAYQQSSGYTF. CDR3 coding DNA: TGTGCCAGCGCCTACCAACAGTCTTCTGGCTACACCTTC.

V is TRBV5-1 and J is TRBJ2-3; the D is unclear. Germline V lookup: CDR1 SGHRS, CDR2 YFSETQ. The CDR3 is 12 amino acids. Trimming took off 2 bases at V and 11 bases at J, with 12 bases between the two ends. In nucleotides, the CDR3 is TGCGCCAGCAGCTTCGACTCCACCAGGCAGTATTTT. Amino acids: CASSFDSTRQYF.

The chain couples TRBV28 to TRBJ2-1; 8 bases line up with TRBD2. The germline CDR1 and CDR2 sequences are MDHEN and SYDVKM. Trimming took 4 bases from V and 1 from J; bases not matched to a gene: 9. The CDR3 is 17 amino acids. The CDR3 bases are TGTGCCAGCAGTTCCTACCGAGCGGGAGAGTCCTACAATGAGCAGTTCTTC. Translating gives CASSSYRAGESYNEQFF.

This clone was detected once. V is TRBV29-1 and J is TRBJ2-1, with TRBD2 as a possible D gene (6 bases). Trimming left V 4 bases short and J 4 bases short, with 14 bases between. The germline V gene has CDR1 SQVTM and CDR2 ANQGSEA. The CDR3 contains 14 residues. The CDR3 loop reads CSVARGGNYNEQFF. As DNA, the CDR3 is TGCAGCGTTGCTCGTGGGGGGAATTACAATGAGCAGTTCTTC.

The V call is TRBV19, the J call TRBJ2-7; 8 nucleotides line up with TRBD1. The V gene's germline CDR1 is LNHDA and CDR2 SQIVND (reference sequence). The J segment lost 4 bases and the V segment lost 5 bases, leaving 13 bases of the junction unmatched. The CDR3 spans 16 residues. CDR3 protein: CASSGTLTGEIYEQYF. CDR3 nucleotides: TGTGCCAGTAGTGGAACTTTGACAGGGGAAATTTACGAGCAGTACTTC.

The chain uses TRBV5-1 and TRBJ2-7; 7 bases fit TRBD1. Germline V gene data show CDR1 as SGHRS and CDR2 as YFSETQ. The CDR3 loop spans 13 amino acids. The V and J ends lost 4 bases and 4 bases, in that order; junction bases with no gene match: 5. This chain's CDR3 is CASSTGTVYEQYF. The CDR3 nucleotides are TGCGCCAGCAGCACCGGGACAGTTTACGAGCAGTACTTC.

The V call is TRBV28, the J call TRBJ1-3; 9 bases align to TRBD1. Germline CDR1 reads MDHEN; CDR2 reads SYDVKM. This CDR3 is built from 17 residues. The V gene end was trimmed by 6 bases and the J gene end by 0 bases; junction bases not matched to a gene: 9. The CDR3 bases are TGTGCCAGCAGCCAGATAACAGGGGGCTCCTCTGGAAACACCATATATTTT. As protein: CASSQITGGSSGNTIYF.